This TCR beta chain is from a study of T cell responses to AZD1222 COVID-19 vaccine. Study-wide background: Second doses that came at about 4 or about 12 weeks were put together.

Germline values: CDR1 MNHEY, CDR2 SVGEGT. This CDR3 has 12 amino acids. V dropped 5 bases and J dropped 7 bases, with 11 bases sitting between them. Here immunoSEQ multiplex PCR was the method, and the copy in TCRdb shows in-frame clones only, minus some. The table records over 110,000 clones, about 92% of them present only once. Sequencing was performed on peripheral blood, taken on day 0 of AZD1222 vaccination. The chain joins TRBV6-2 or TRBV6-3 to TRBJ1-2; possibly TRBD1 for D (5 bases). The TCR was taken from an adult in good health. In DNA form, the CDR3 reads TGTGCCAGCAGTACCGGGGGGATTGGCTACACCTTC. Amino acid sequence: CASSTGGIGYTF.